This entry concerns a single T cell receptor beta chain. This clonotype occurred many times. Its antigen specificity is not known. No base qualities exist here, and no much larger clone lies one base off it. The library was made by 5' RACE. The listed sequencing device is NextSeq 500. In the TCR library protocol, a unique molecular identifier was attached to each TCR cDNA molecule so that PCR and sequencing errors could be corrected. In the original analysis: TCR identification, UMI-based error correction and CDR3 extraction were performed with Decombinator tools. TCRs above a frequency of 2 per 1,000, corresponding to the top 1% of the tumor frequency distribution, were defined as expanded. Renyi diversity was computed with the R vegan package after each repertoire had been subsampled 100 times to 5,000 TCRs. CDR3 similarity networks were constructed using string-kernel similarity of amino acid triplets, with links drawn between CDR3s whose pairwise similarity was above 0.82. TCRdb handled the public reads itself, with Q25 trimming in fastp and clone calling in MiXCR, and kept productive beta chains. Rows with a matching CDR3 protein are joined into one entry that keeps the most common DNA and genes. TCRdb's processing, not the authors' own work, is the source of the V and J calls. Across this sample there are approximately 9,000 distinct CDR3 sequences, with 4% to 5% seen only once. The biggest ten clones account for 25% to 35% of the sample.

Based on the germline V gene, the CDR1 and CDR2 sequences are SQVTM and ANQGSEA. The CDR3 covers 13 residues, taking in both the cysteine and the phenylalanine. Just CDR3 DNA is preserved here, 39 bases in frame from base 1. A distance of 12 bases separates the germline ends of V and J, which lose 6 bases and 1 base respectively. This sample's time point label indicates: sample taken at primary tumor resection. Donors were approximately 72 patients with early-stage, untreated non-small cell lung cancer from the lung TRACERx cohort. TCR sequencing used whole RNA extracted from tumor and nontumor lung tissue, or from cryopreserved PBMC samples, without cell sorting. Only patients with enough RNA available from two or more tumor regions were chosen for TCR sequencing. The source of the sample is a study of spatial heterogeneity in lung cancer (dated by TCRdb to between 2019 and 2020). A note on the overall study: Beta-chain transcripts were consistently detected in greater numbers than alpha-chain transcripts, which likely reflected higher beta-chain transcript abundance. Both alpha and beta chains were TCR-sequenced in samples taken at surgery, namely 220 tumor regions, fewer than 80 matched nontumor lung samples and approximately 58 PBMC samples. In the raw uncorrected reads, each unique combination of TCR and UMI appeared on average more than ten times. In non-small cell lung cancer, the study quantitatively compared TCR alpha and beta repertoires across several tumor regions, matched nontumor lung, and blood. Nonsynonymous mutation counts, determined by whole-exome sequencing of tumor tissue, were related to features of the TCR repertoire.

The study at large found these results: Confirming at a functional level the hypothesis that regional TCRs recognize regional mutations was considered to require additional single-cell paired TCR alpha and beta sequencing. Ubiquitous expanded tumor TCRs were detected in blood more often at tumor resection than at routine follow-up.

The V and J segments used are TRBV29-1 and TRBJ1-1; the D gene is not confidently resolved. This receptor was identified in a male donor with early-stage non-small cell lung cancer. The source was PBMCs, collected at surgery. Here the CDR3 is given as CSVPGLPNTEAFF. The nucleotide sequence reads as follows: TGCAGCGTCCCCGGACTTCCGAACACTGAAGCTTTCTTT. Reference TRBV29-1 and TRBJ1-1 genes cover what lies past the CDR3, so the full variable domain is SAVISQKPSRDICQRGTSLTIQCQVDSQVTMMFWYRQQPGQSLTLIATANQGSEATYESGFVIDKFPISRPNLTFSTLTVSNMSPEDSSIYLCSVPGLPNTEAFFGQGTRLTVV.